There are a few counts of the clone carrying this TCR beta chain. What it recognizes is unknown. This specimen belongs to a study of T-cell memory formation after mild COVID-19. Across the whole study: The study found TCR clusters largely donor specific. Overall study findings and caveats: Contracting clones from day 15 to 85 showed balanced CD4/CD8; later expanders favored CD4+. Within pre-infection memory, some responding clones were found, suggesting cross-reactive memory joined. SARS-CoV-2 specificity of second-wave clones peaking day 37 was unconfirmed.

Trimming took off 4 bases at V and 2 bases at J, with 15 bases between the two ends. Germline V CDR1 and CDR2: SGHNT, YYREEE (reference sequence). The CDR3 length is 15 residues. One entry per CDR3 protein results from TCRdb running MiXCR on the 5' RACE reads. The table shows just under 350,000 distinct CDR3 sequences, with over 10% occurring only once. Material for sequencing was PBMCs or a T cell subset sorted from them (not recorded which). The TCR originated in a man between 18 and 29 years old who had mild COVID-19 (a few samples of this study predate the infection). Cell type and time point are not known. The rearrangement joins TRBV5-4 to TRBJ1-1, with D unclear. This CDR3 reads CASSGSDGRNTEAFF. CDR3 sequence (DNA): TGTGCCAGCAGCGGTAGCGACGGGCGTAACACTGAAGCTTTCTTT.